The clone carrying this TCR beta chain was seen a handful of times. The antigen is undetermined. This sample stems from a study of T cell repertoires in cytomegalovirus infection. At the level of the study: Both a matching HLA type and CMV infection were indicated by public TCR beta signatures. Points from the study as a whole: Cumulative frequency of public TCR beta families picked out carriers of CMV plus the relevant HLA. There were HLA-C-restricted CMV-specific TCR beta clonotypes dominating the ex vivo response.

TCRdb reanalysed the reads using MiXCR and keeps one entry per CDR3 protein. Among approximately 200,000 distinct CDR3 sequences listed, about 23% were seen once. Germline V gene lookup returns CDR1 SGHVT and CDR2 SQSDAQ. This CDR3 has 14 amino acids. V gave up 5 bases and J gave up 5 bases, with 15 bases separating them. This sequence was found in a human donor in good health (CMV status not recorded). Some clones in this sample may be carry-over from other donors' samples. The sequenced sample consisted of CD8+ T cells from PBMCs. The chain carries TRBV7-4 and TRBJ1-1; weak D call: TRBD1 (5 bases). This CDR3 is CASSVGGSDTEAFF. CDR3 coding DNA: TGTGCCAGCAGCGTTGGGGGGTCAGATACTGAAGCTTTCTTT.